This TCR beta chain comes out of a study of cytomegalovirus exposure and HLA in healthy donors. Primers: 60 Vbeta forward and 13 Jbeta reverse. The table came from immunoSEQ multiplex PCR; TCRdb's copy has only in-frame clones and leaves some out. The table has 90,000 to 120,000 clones, 74% seen once. This CDR3 has 13 residues. Between the trimmed V and J ends, which lost 5 bases and 0 bases, there was a span of 9 bases. In germline, CDR1 is GTSNPN, CDR2 SVGIG (reference sequence). This clone came up once. Sequenced input: PBMCs. The source is a woman in her thirties or forties in good health and CMV-seropositive. The genes are TRBV30 and TRBJ2-3; a weak D match, TRBD2 (5 bases). The DNA for the CDR3 is TGTGCCTGGGTTCCGGGGAGCACAGATACGCAGTATTTT. It encodes CAWVPGSTDTQYF.